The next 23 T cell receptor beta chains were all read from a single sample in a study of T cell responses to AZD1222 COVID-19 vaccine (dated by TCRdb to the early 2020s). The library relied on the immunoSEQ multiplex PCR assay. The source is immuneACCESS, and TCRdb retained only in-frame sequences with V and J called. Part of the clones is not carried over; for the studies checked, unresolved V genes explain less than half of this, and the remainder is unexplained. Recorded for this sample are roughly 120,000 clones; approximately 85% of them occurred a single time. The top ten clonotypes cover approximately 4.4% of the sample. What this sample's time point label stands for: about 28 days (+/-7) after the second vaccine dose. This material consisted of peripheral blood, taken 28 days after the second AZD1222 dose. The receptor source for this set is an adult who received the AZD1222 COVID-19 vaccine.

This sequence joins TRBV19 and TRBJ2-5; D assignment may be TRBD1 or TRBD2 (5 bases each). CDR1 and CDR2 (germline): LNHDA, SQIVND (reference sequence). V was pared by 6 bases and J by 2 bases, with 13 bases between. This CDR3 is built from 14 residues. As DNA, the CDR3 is TGTGCCAGTAGCCCCGGGACGGAGCAAGAGACCCAGTACTTC. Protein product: CASSPGTEQETQYF.

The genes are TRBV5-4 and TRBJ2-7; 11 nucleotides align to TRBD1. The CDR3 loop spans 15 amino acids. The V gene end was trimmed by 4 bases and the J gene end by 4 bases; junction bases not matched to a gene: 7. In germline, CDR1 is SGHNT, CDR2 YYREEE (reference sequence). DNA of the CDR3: TGTGCCAGCAGCCGGGACAGGGGGACGGAGTACGAGCAGTACTTC. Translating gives CASSRDRGTEYEQYF.

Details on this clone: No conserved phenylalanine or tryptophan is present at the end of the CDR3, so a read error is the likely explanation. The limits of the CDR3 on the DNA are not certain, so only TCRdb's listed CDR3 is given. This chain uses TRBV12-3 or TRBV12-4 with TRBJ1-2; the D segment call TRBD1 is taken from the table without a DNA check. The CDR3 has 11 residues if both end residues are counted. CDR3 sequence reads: CASSSRGRISL.

The CDR3 sequence: CASRPGGGLYEQYF. In DNA form, the CDR3 reads TGTGCCAGTAGGCCCGGCGGGGGTCTCTACGAGCAGTACTTC. The J gene is TRBJ2-7, the V gene TRBV19, with 7 positions matching TRBD2. The CDR3 is 14 residues long. Trimming removed 6 bases from V and 3 bases from J; junction bases left unmatched: 8. Germline lookup yields CDR1 LNHDA and CDR2 SQIVND (reference sequence).

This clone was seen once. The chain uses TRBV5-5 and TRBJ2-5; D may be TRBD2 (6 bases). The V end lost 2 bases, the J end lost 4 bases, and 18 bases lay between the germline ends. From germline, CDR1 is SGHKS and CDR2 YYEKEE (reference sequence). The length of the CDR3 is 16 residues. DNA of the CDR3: TGTGCCAGCAGCTTCACCTCCCAGAAGGGAGGAGAGACCCAGTACTTC. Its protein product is CASSFTSQKGGETQYF. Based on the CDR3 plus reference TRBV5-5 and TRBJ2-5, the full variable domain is DAGVTQSPTHLIKTRGQQVTLRCSPISGHKSVSWYQQVLGQGPQFIFQYYEKEERGRGNFPDRFSARQFPNYSSELNVNALLLGDSALYLCASSFTSQKGGETQYFGPGTRLLVL.

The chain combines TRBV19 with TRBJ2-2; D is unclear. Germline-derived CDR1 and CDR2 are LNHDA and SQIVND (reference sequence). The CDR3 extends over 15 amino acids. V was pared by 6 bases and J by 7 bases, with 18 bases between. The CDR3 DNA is TGTGCCAGTAGAGTCCTGACATCACCCGGCGGGGAGCTGTTTTTT. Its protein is CASRVLTSPGGELFF.

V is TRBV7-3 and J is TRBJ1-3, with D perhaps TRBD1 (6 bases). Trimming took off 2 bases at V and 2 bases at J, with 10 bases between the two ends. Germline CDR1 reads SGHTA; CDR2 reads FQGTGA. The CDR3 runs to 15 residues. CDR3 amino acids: CASSLRGAAGNTIYF. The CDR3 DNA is TGTGCCAGCAGCTTACGGGGGGCGGCTGGAAACACCATATATTTT.

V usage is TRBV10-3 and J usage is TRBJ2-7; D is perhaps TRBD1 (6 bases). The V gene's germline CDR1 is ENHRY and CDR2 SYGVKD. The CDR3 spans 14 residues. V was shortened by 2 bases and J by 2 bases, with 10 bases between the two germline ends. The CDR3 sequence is CAISEGGRAYEQYF. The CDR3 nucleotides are TGTGCCATCAGTGAGGGGGGCAGAGCCTACGAGCAGTACTTC.

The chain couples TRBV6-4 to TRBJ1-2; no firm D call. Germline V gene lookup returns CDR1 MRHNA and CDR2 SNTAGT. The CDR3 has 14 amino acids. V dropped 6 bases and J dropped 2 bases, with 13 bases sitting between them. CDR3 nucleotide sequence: TGTGCCAGCAGCCCCGGGATGGGAAACTATGGCTACACCTTC. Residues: CASSPGMGNYGYTF.

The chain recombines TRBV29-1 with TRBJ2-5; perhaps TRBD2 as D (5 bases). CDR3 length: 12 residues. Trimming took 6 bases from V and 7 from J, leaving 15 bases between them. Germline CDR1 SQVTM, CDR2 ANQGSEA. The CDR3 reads CSVGHTGMTQYF. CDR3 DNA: TGCAGCGTCGGGCACACCGGGATGACCCAGTACTTC.

For the CDR3, the DNA is TGTGCCAGCAGCGCGGGACAGGGCGGCCGGGGTGAGCAGTTCTTC. Translated, it gives CASSAGQGGRGEQFF. The J gene is TRBJ2-1, the V gene TRBV7-6; 9 bases fit TRBD1. Germline assignment: CDR1 SGHVS and CDR2 FNYEAQ. The CDR3 is 15 residues long. V trimming: 5 bases; J trimming: 9 bases; junction bases outside the gene matches: 11.

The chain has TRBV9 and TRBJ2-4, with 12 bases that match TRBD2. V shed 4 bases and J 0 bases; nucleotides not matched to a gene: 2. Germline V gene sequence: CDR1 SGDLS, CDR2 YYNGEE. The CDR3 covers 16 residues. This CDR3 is CASSWTSGAAKNIQYF. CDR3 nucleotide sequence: TGTGCCAGCAGCTGGACTAGCGGGGCAGCCAAAAACATTCAGTACTTC.

For the CDR3, the DNA is TGTGCCAGCAATTATCGGGGGGATTCCTACGAGCAGTACTTC. Amino acids: CASNYRGDSYEQYF. The rearrangement joins TRBV6-2 or TRBV6-3 to TRBJ2-7, with 7 bases lining up with TRBD2. CDR3 length: 14 residues. With 7 bases clipped from V and 1 base from J, the junction kept 7 bases outside the gene matches. Looked up from germline, CDR1 is MNHEY and CDR2 is SVGEGT.

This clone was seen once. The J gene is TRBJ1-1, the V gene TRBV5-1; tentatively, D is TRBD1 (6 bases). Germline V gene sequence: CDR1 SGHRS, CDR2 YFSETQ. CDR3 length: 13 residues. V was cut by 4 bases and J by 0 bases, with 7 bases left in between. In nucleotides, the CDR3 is TGCGCCAGCAGCCGGGACATGAACACTGAAGCTTTCTTT. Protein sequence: CASSRDMNTEAFF.

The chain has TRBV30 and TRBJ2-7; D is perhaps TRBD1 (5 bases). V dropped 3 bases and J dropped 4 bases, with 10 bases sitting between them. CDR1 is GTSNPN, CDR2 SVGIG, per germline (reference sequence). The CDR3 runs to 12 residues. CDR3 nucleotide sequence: TGTGCCTGGAGACCCTCAGGGTACGAGCAGTACTTC. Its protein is CAWRPSGYEQYF.

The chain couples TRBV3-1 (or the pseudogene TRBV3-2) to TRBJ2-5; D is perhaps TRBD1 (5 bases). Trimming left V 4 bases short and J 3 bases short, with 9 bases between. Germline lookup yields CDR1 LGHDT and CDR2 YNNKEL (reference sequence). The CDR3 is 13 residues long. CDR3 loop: CASSLRQKETQYF. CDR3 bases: TGTGCCAGCAGCCTCAGACAGAAAGAGACCCAGTACTTC.

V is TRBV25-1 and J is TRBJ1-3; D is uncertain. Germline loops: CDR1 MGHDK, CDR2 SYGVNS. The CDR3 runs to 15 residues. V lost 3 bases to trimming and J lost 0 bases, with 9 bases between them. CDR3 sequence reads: CASSEGPFSGNTIYF. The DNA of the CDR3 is TGTGCCAGCAGTGAGGGCCCTTTCTCTGGAAACACCATATATTTT.

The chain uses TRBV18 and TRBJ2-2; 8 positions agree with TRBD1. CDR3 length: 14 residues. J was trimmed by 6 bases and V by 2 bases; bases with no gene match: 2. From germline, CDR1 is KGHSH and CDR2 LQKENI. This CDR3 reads CASSPRQGSGELFF. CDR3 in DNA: TGTGCCAGCTCACCAAGACAGGGGTCCGGGGAGCTGTTTTTT.

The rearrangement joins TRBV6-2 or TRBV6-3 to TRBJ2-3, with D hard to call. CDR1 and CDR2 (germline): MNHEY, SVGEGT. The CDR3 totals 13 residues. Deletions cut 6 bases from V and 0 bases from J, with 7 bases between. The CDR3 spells CASSHESTDTQYF. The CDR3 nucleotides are TGTGCCAGCAGCCATGAAAGCACAGATACGCAGTATTTT.

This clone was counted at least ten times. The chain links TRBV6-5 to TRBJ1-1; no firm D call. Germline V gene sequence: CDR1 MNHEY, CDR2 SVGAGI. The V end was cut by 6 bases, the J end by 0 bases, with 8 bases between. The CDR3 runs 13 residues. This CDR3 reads CASSGRMNTEAFF. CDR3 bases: TGTGCCAGCAGCGGGCGAATGAACACTGAAGCTTTCTTT.

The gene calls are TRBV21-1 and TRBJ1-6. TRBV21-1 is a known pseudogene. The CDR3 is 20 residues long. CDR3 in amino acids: CASSKVNLSLGSSYNSPLHF. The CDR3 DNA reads TGTGCCAGCAGCAAAGTCAATCTCAGCCTCGGGAGCTCCTATAATTCACCCCTCCACTTT.

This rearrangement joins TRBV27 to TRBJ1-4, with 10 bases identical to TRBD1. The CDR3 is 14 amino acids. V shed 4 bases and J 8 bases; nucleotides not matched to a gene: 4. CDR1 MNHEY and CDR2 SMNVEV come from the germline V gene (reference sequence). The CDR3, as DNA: TGTGCCAGCAGTTCGTGGACAGGGGGAGAAAAACTGTTTTTT. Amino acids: CASSSWTGGEKLFF.

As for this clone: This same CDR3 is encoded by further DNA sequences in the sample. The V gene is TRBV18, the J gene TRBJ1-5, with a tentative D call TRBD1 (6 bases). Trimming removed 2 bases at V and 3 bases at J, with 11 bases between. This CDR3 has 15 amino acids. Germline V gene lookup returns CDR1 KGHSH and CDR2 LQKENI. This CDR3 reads CASSPIQGTNQPQHF. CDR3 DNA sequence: TGTGCCAGCTCACCAATACAGGGTACCAATCAGCCCCAGCATTTT.